This T cell receptor beta chain was identified in a study of blood T cell repertoires in COVID-19. At the level of the study: The analysed material was cDNA or gDNA that came from T cells, B-cell-depleted T cells, or PBMCs.

The table came from immunoSEQ multiplex PCR; TCRdb's copy has only in-frame clones and leaves some out. The top ten hold 28% of the sample, which has 59,000 or so clones, under 90% seen once. This CDR3 is built from 17 residues. V shed 0 bases and J shed 0 bases, with 14 bases lying between them. Germline V CDR1 and CDR2: LGHNA, YSLEER. The sample comprised peripheral blood. This receptor was obtained from a woman of 80 years or more with active or convalescent COVID-19. This rearrangement joins TRBV4-3 to TRBJ1-2, with D hard to call. In DNA, the CDR3 is TGCGCCAGCAGCCAAGATAGAGCACCTCTTGCTAACTATGGCTACACCTTC. Protein: CASSQDRAPLANYGYTF.